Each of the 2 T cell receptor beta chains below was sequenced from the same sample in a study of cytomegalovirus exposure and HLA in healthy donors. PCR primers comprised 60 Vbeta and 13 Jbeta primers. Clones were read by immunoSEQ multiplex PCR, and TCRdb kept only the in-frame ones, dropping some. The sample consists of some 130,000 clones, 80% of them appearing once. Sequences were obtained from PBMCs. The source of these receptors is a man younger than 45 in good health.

The CDR3, as DNA: TGTGCCAGCAGCCCGGACCCGGGGGGTGAAGCTTTCTTT. Amino acid sequence: CASSPDPGGEAFF. The rearrangement uses TRBV11-3 and TRBJ1-1; D may be TRBD1 (5 bases). Trimming shortened V by 5 bases and J by 7 bases, and 14 bases separated the two germline ends. There are 13 residues in the CDR3. CDR1 is SGHNT and CDR2 is YENEEA in the germline V gene. Filled out from reference TRBV11-3 and TRBJ1-1, the complete variable domain reads EAGVVQSPRYKIIEKKQPVAFWCNPISGHNTLYWYLQNLGQGPELLIRYENEEAVDDSQLPKDRFSAERLKGVDSTLKIQPAELGDSAVYLCASSPDPGGEAFFGQGTRLTVV.

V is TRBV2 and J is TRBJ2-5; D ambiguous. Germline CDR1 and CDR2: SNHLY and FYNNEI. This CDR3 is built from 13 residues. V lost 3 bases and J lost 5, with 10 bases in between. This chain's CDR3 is CASSDRLLETQYF. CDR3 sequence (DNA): TGTGCCAGCAGTGACAGGCTACTGGAGACCCAGTACTTC.